These 27 T cell receptor beta chains came from one sample sequenced in a study of vaccination and CD4 T cells after COVID-19. Cultured CD4+ T cell DNA underwent sequencing with the Oncomine TCR Beta short-read assay. TCRdb fed the PCR reads into MiXCR, producing one record per CDR3 protein. Among about 13,000 distinct CDR3 sequences listed, approximately 56% were seen once. The sample's treatment: roughly ten-day PBMC culture with coronavirus spike peptide pools or control peptides (ViraFEST assay). Antigens of these TCRs are unknown. Source material: CD4+ T cells from blood, cultured in vitro. The receptors originated from a human donor who had recovered from COVID-19.

The genes are TRBV7-9 and TRBJ1-6, with unresolved D. Looked up from germline, CDR1 is SEHNR and CDR2 is FQNEAQ (reference sequence). The CDR3 totals 16 residues. V lost 1 base, J lost 9 bases, and 16 bases lay in between. In DNA, the CDR3 is TGTGCCAGCAGCTTAGGGCGTGGGCGTATTATTTCACCCCTCCACTTT. Protein sequence: CASSLGRGRIISPLHF.

The genes are TRBV20-1 and TRBJ2-6; D gene ambiguous. Trimming stripped 3 bases from V and 0 bases from J, with 9 bases between. The germline CDR1 and CDR2 sequences are DFQATT and SNEGSKA (reference sequence). This CDR3 is 15 amino acids long. The chain's CDR3 is CSASRSNSGANVLTF. In DNA form, the CDR3 reads TGCAGTGCTAGCCGGTCTAACTCTGGGGCCAACGTCCTGACTTTC.

The V and J genes are TRBV20-1 and TRBJ1-1; unclear D gene. V was shortened by 6 bases and J by 5 bases, with 10 bases between the two germline ends. The CDR3 sequence is 11 residues long. The germline V gene has CDR1 DFQATT and CDR2 SNEGSKA (reference sequence). CDR3 sequence reads: CSAPMETEAFF. DNA of the CDR3: TGCAGTGCGCCCATGGAAACTGAAGCTTTCTTT.

The rearrangement uses TRBV6-2 or TRBV6-3 and TRBJ1-1; D ambiguous. The CDR3 runs to 13 residues. Trimming stripped 4 bases from V and 7 bases from J, with 13 bases between. Germline V CDR1 and CDR2: MNHEY, SVGEGT. The CDR3, as DNA: TGTGCCAGCAGTTTTGGTTCTGGGTATGAAGCTTTCTTT. It translates to CASSFGSGYEAFF.

This clonotype was seen only a few times. V and J are TRBV24-1 and TRBJ2-1; 12 positions match TRBD2. CDR1 and CDR2 (germline): KGHDR, SFDVKD. The length of the CDR3 is 17 residues. The V segment lost 0 bases and the J segment 6 bases; nucleotides outside the gene matches: 5. CDR3 loop: CATSDLPGLAGLNEQFF. The CDR3, as DNA: TGTGCCACCAGTGATTTGCCAGGACTAGCGGGACTCAATGAGCAGTTCTTC.

The gene calls are TRBV18 and TRBJ2-2; 7 nucleotides align to TRBD1. V lost 3 bases and J lost 7; bases outside the gene matches: 5. Germline CDR1 reads KGHSH; CDR2 reads LQKENI. The CDR3 runs 14 residues. The CDR3 region has the DNA TGTGCCAGCTCACCTTGGACAGGCGACGGGGAGCTGTTTTTT. Protein: CASSPWTGDGELFF.

The CDR3 reads CASSLETGSPLHF. CDR3 DNA sequence: TGTGCCAGCAGCTTAGAAACGGGGTCACCCCTCCACTTT. The chain employs TRBV11-2 and TRBJ1-6; D is undetermined. The CDR3 loop spans 13 amino acids. Between the trimmed V and J ends, which lost 0 bases and 10 bases, there was a span of 7 bases. Germline V lookup: CDR1 SGHAT, CDR2 FQNNGV.

This clonotype was seen a handful of times. The gene calls are TRBV6-1 and TRBJ1-5, with a possible D match to TRBD1 (6 bases). This CDR3 comprises 15 residues. CDR1 MNHNS and CDR2 SASEGT come from the germline V gene. The ends were cut back, 2 bases at V and 8 bases at J, with 16 bases in the middle. This CDR3 reads CASSENEQGVKPQHF. The CDR3 DNA reads TGTGCCAGCAGTGAAAACGAACAGGGAGTTAAGCCCCAGCATTTT.

V is TRBV28 and J is TRBJ1-1; 7 nucleotides agree with TRBD1. Germline CDR1 is MDHEN and CDR2 is SYDVKM. CDR3 length: 13 residues. V trimming: 7 bases; J trimming: 5 bases; junction bases outside the gene matches: 7. Here the CDR3 reads CASKSPGGTEAFF. CDR3 DNA: TGTGCCAGCAAGTCTCCAGGGGGAACTGAAGCTTTCTTT.

The genes are TRBV7-2 and TRBJ1-2; D is uncertain. The CDR3 length is 13 residues. V lost 5 bases and J 8 bases, leaving 15 bases between the germline ends. Germline V lookup: CDR1 SGHTA, CDR2 FQGNSA. CDR3 region: CASSQNPDGGYTF. The CDR3 coding sequence is TGTGCCAGCAGCCAAAACCCCGACGGGGGCTACACCTTC.

The gene calls are TRBV19 and TRBJ1-1, with D perhaps matching TRBD1 (5 bases). V lost 4 bases and J 0 bases, leaving 9 bases between the germline ends. The CDR3 runs 14 residues. Germline CDR1 is LNHDA and CDR2 is SQIVND (reference sequence). The CDR3 coding sequence is TGTGCCAGTAGTAAGAGACAGTTGAACACTGAAGCTTTCTTT. This encodes CASSKRQLNTEAFF.

This sequence joins TRBV20-1 and TRBJ2-1; the D is unclear. Germline CDR1 reads DFQATT; CDR2 reads SNEGSKA (reference sequence). V was shortened by 0 bases and J by 0 bases, with 12 bases between the two germline ends. This CDR3 has 16 residues. The CDR3 loop is CSARDPQTSSYNEQFF. The DNA of the CDR3 is TGCAGTGCTAGAGATCCTCAGACCAGCTCCTACAATGAGCAGTTCTTC.

This clonotype was seen just once. The V call is TRBV20-1, the J call TRBJ2-7; no clear D. The germline V gene has CDR1 DFQATT and CDR2 SNEGSKA (reference sequence). CDR3 length equals 15 residues. V lost 0 bases to trimming and J lost 7 bases, with 19 bases between them. CDR3 nucleotide sequence: TGCAGTGCTAGAGATCCGGCTGGACGACTCGGGGAGCAGTACTTC. Amino acids: CSARDPAGRLGEQYF.

This chain joins TRBV6-4 and TRBJ2-3; possible D gene TRBD2, 6 bases. Trimming took 3 bases from V and 0 from J, leaving 7 bases between them. Germline V gives CDR1 MRHNA, CDR2 SNTAGT. CDR3 length: 14 residues. CDR3 residues: CASSEGTSTDTQYF. CDR3 DNA: TGTGCCAGCAGTGAAGGGACTAGCACAGATACGCAGTATTTT.

The CDR3 bases are TGTGCCAGTAGTATCGGAGAAGGGGGCAATCAGCCCCAGCATTTT. It encodes CASSIGEGGNQPQHF. This chain connects TRBV19 to TRBJ1-5, with a weak D call TRBD1 (5 bases). Between the trimmed V and J ends, which lost 3 bases and 2 bases, there was a span of 11 bases. The CDR3 is 15 residues long. From germline, CDR1 is LNHDA and CDR2 SQIVND (reference sequence).

In DNA form, the CDR3 reads TGTGCCAGCAGCGACCGGGACAGTAGTGGCTACACCTTC. It translates to CASSDRDSSGYTF. V gene TRBV5-8 combines with J gene TRBJ1-2; 7 nucleotides line up with TRBD1. Germline V gene lookup returns CDR1 SGHTS and CDR2 YDEGEE. V lost 4 bases to trimming and J lost 7 bases; unmatched junction nucleotides: 7. The CDR3 is 13 residues long.

The V and J genes are TRBV6-1 and TRBJ2-3; 7 bases fit TRBD2. The CDR3 is made up of 15 amino acids. The trim removed 2 bases at V and 4 bases at J, leaving 6 bases unmatched. Looked up from germline, CDR1 is MNHNS and CDR2 is SASEGT. The CDR3 nucleotides read TGTGCCAGCAGTGAATTGAGGGGAGGGCCAGATACGCAGTATTTT. Residues: CASSELRGGPDTQYF.

The chain combines TRBV20-1 with TRBJ1-3; no definite D call. Trimming left V 3 bases short and J 4 bases short, with 4 bases between. CDR1 is DFQATT and CDR2 is SNEGSKA in the germline V gene (reference sequence). The CDR3 has 11 residues. This CDR3 reads CSASPGNTIYF. Here the CDR3 DNA reads TGCAGTGCTAGCCCCGGAAACACCATATATTTT.

The gene calls are TRBV30 and TRBJ1-5; weak D call: TRBD1 (5 bases). Deletions cut 2 bases from V and 2 bases from J, with 13 bases between. The CDR3 contains 15 residues. Germline lookup yields CDR1 GTSNPN and CDR2 SVGIG (reference sequence). This CDR3 is CAWSMGTSGNQPQHF. Written as DNA, the CDR3 is TGTGCCTGGAGTATGGGGACCAGTGGCAATCAGCCCCAGCATTTT.

The chain uses TRBV9 and TRBJ2-5, with D unresolved. Germline loops: CDR1 SGDLS, CDR2 YYNGEE. This CDR3 is built from 14 residues. Trimming cost V 1 base and J 4 bases, with 11 bases left between them. The CDR3 loop is CASSVISGGETQYF. CDR3 bases: TGTGCCAGCAGCGTAATTTCCGGTGGAGAGACCCAGTACTTC.

The CDR3, as DNA: TGTGCCACCTCCTTAGCAGGGAGGGTCGATGAGCAGTTCTTC. This sequence encodes CATSLAGRVDEQFF. V usage is TRBV27 and J usage is TRBJ2-1; 7 nucleotides align to TRBD2. Germline lookup yields CDR1 MNHEY and CDR2 SMNVEV (reference sequence). The CDR3 consists of 14 residues. J lost 8 bases, V lost 10 bases, and 14 bases had no gene match.

V usage is TRBV20-1 and J usage is TRBJ1-1, with D possibly TRBD1 on 5 matching bases. Between the trimmed V and J ends, which lost 6 bases and 8 bases, there was a span of 19 bases. CDR1 DFQATT and CDR2 SNEGSKA come from the germline V gene (reference sequence). This CDR3 comprises 13 residues. The CDR3 coding sequence is TGCAGTGCCCGATCAGAGGGGCTGGCAGAAGCTTTCTTT. Translated: CSARSEGLAEAFF.

The rearrangement links TRBV6-5 to TRBJ1-2; tentatively, D is TRBD1 (5 bases). V lost 0 bases, J lost 7 bases, and 18 bases lay in between. The germline V gene has CDR1 MNHEY and CDR2 SVGAGI. This CDR3 has 16 amino acids. The chain's CDR3 is CASSYSFGRVVGGYTF. The CDR3 DNA is TGTGCCAGCAGTTACTCTTTCGGCAGGGTGGTTGGTGGCTACACCTTC.

V usage is TRBV5-1 and J usage is TRBJ2-5; 10 bases are a match to TRBD2. The CDR3 is 15 amino acids. CDR1 and CDR2 from the germline V gene are SGHRS and YFSETQ. V gave up 1 base and J gave up 2 bases; unmatched junction bases: 2. CDR3 nucleotide sequence: TGCGCCAGCAGCTTGTGGACTAGCGGACAAGAGACCCAGTACTTC. Protein product: CASSLWTSGQETQYF.

The CDR3 spells CASSLAKARGHEQYF. The CDR3 DNA follows: TGTGCCAGCAGCTTAGCTAAGGCCAGGGGACACGAGCAGTACTTC. The chain has TRBV11-3 and TRBJ2-7; possibly TRBD1 for D (6 bases). The germline V and J ends were trimmed by 1 base and 5 bases, with 15 bases remaining between them. The CDR3 runs 15 residues. The V gene's germline CDR1 is SGHNT and CDR2 YENEEA.

The chain couples TRBV24-1 to TRBJ2-1; 15 positions agree with TRBD2. This CDR3 comprises 16 residues. The junction had 4 bases not matched to a gene; V was cut back by 3 bases and J by 8 bases. Germline V lookup: CDR1 KGHDR, CDR2 SFDVKD. This chain's CDR3 is CATSDAGLAGGYEQFF. CDR3 nucleotide sequence: TGTGCCACCAGTGATGCCGGACTAGCGGGGGGGTATGAGCAGTTCTTC.

V gene TRBV7-3 combines with J gene TRBJ2-2; D gene unclear. V was trimmed by 2 bases and J by 2 bases, leaving 6 bases between them. Germline CDR1 and CDR2: SGHTA and FQGTGA. The CDR3 loop spans 14 amino acids. The CDR3: CASSLFGNTGELFF. The CDR3 DNA sequence: TGTGCCAGCAGCTTATTCGGTAACACCGGGGAGCTGTTTTTT.